A selection of T cell receptor beta chains follows, all from one sample in a study of blood T cell repertoires in COVID-19. TCRdb keeps only in-frame clones here, not all; method: immunoSEQ multiplex PCR. The data show 130,000 to 150,000 clones, 65% to 85% seen once. Sequenced sample: peripheral blood. All receptors derive from a man aged 55 to 70 with active or convalescent COVID-19. Both conserved end residues are part of each CDR3. The D gene is left open where the match is weak. A clone size is listed for some rows: how often the clone was seen (once, few, many), or a class if it is expanded.

D gene: -
CDR3 length: 11
J gene: TRBJ2-7
clone size: -
V gene: TRBV19
CDR3 protein: CASRGGYEQYF
CDR3 DNA: TGTGCCAGTAGAGGGGGCTACGAGCAGTACTTC

D gene: -
CDR3 length: 12
J gene: TRBJ1-1
clone size: once
V gene: TRBV28
CDR3 protein: CASSFTSAEAFF
CDR3 DNA: TGTGCCAGCAGTTTCACCAGTGCAGAAGCTTTCTTT

D gene: -
CDR3 length: 18
J gene: TRBJ1-5
clone size: once
V gene: TRBV11-3
CDR3 protein: CASSSAGSPGFGNQPQHF
CDR3 DNA: TGTGCCAGCAGCTCCGCCGGGAGCCCAGGGTTCGGCAATCAGCCCCAGCATTTT

D gene: TRBD2
CDR3 length: 17
J gene: TRBJ2-1
clone size: -
V gene: TRBV5-1
CDR3 protein: CASSFELAFSSYNEQFF
CDR3 DNA: TGCGCCAGCAGCTTCGAACTAGCGTTTAGCTCCTACAATGAGCAGTTCTTC

D gene: TRBD2
CDR3 length: 16
J gene: TRBJ2-2
clone size: -
V gene: TRBV28
CDR3 protein: CASSTIAGGSPGELFF
CDR3 DNA: TGTGCCAGCAGTACTATAGCGGGAGGGTCCCCCGGGGAGCTGTTTTTT

D gene: TRBD1
CDR3 length: 16
J gene: TRBJ2-7
clone size: -
V gene: TRBV10-1
CDR3 protein: CASSESTGGPSYEQYF
CDR3 DNA: TGCGCCAGCAGTGAGTCTACAGGGGGACCTTCCTACGAGCAGTACTTC

D gene: -
CDR3 length: 14
J gene: TRBJ1-5
clone size: -
V gene: TRBV9
CDR3 protein: CASSVGQSNQPQHF
CDR3 DNA: TGTGCCAGCAGCGTAGGGCAGAGCAATCAGCCCCAGCATTTT

D gene: -
CDR3 length: 14
J gene: TRBJ1-5
clone size: many
V gene: TRBV2
CDR3 protein: CASSVSGVNQPQHF
CDR3 DNA: TGTGCCAGCAGTGTTTCCGGGGTCAATCAGCCCCAGCATTTT

D gene: TRBD2
CDR3 length: 17
J gene: TRBJ2-3
clone size: -
V gene: TRBV7-2
CDR3 protein: CASSLAGAGGGTDTQYF
CDR3 DNA: TGTGCCAGCAGCTTAGCTGGAGCGGGGGGCGGCACAGATACGCAGTATTTT

D gene: -
CDR3 length: 14
J gene: TRBJ1-1
clone size: -
V gene: TRBV29-1
CDR3 protein: CSTVLQGENTEAFF
CDR3 DNA: TGCAGCACCGTACTACAGGGAGAAAACACTGAAGCTTTCTTT

D gene: -
CDR3 length: 16
J gene: TRBJ1-3
clone size: -
V gene: TRBV6-2/TRBV6-3
CDR3 protein: CASSFSLGGAGNTIYF
CDR3 DNA: TGTGCCAGCAGTTTCTCGCTCGGCGGAGCTGGAAACACCATATATTTT

D gene: TRBD2
CDR3 length: 16
J gene: TRBJ2-7
clone size: once
V gene: TRBV19
CDR3 protein: CASSGGDYTAGYEQYF
CDR3 DNA: TGTGCCAGTAGTGGCGGGGACTACACGGCAGGATACGAGCAGTACTTC

D gene: TRBD2
CDR3 length: 14
J gene: TRBJ2-3
clone size: -
V gene: TRBV6-4
CDR3 protein: CASSESGSADTQYF
CDR3 DNA: TGTGCCAGCAGTGAAAGCGGGAGCGCAGATACGCAGTATTTT

D gene: TRBD1
CDR3 length: 15
J gene: TRBJ2-7
clone size: -
V gene: TRBV6-5
CDR3 protein: CASSSPGQGKYEQYF
CDR3 DNA: TGTGCCAGCAGTTCCCCGGGACAGGGTAAATACGAGCAGTACTTC

D gene: TRBD2
CDR3 length: 15
J gene: TRBJ2-7
clone size: many
V gene: TRBV6-5
CDR3 protein: CASSLRGGLYYEQYF
CDR3 DNA: TGTGCCAGCAGCCTACGGGGGGGCTTATACTACGAGCAGTACTTC

D gene: TRBD1
CDR3 length: 15
J gene: TRBJ2-1
clone size: -
V gene: TRBV3-1/TRBV3-2
CDR3 protein: CASSLGQGIGNEQFF
CDR3 DNA: TGTGCCAGCAGCCTCGGACAGGGGATCGGGAATGAGCAGTTCTTC

D gene: -
CDR3 length: 14
J gene: TRBJ2-1
clone size: -
V gene: TRBV11-3
CDR3 protein: CASSTFEGGYEQFF
CDR3 DNA: TGTGCCAGCAGCACCTTCGAGGGAGGCTATGAGCAGTTCTTC

D gene: -
CDR3 length: 14
J gene: TRBJ2-3
clone size: -
V gene: TRBV5-1
CDR3 protein: CASSLGGDTDTQYF
CDR3 DNA: TGCGCCAGCAGCTTGGGAGGAGATACAGATACGCAGTATTTT

D gene: -
CDR3 length: 15
J gene: TRBJ2-7
clone size: -
V gene: TRBV28
CDR3 protein: CASSSVAESSYEQYF
CDR3 DNA: TGTGCCAGCAGTTCGGTAGCGGAGAGCTCCTACGAGCAGTACTTC

D gene: -
CDR3 length: 17
J gene: TRBJ2-7
clone size: once
V gene: TRBV7-6
CDR3 protein: CASSLGGLGGGFYEQYF
CDR3 DNA: TGTGCCAGCAGCTTAGGGGGCCTCGGGGGTGGGTTCTACGAGCAGTACTTC

D gene: TRBD1
CDR3 length: 14
J gene: TRBJ2-7
clone size: -
V gene: TRBV5-1
CDR3 protein: CASSMDRGLYEQYF
CDR3 DNA: TGCGCCAGCAGCATGGACAGGGGTCTTTACGAGCAGTACTTC

D gene: TRBD2
CDR3 length: 13
J gene: TRBJ2-5
clone size: few
V gene: TRBV29-1
CDR3 protein: CSVETSGRETQYF
CDR3 DNA: TGCAGCGTTGAGACTAGCGGGAGAGAGACCCAGTACTTC

D gene: TRBD2
CDR3 length: 15
J gene: TRBJ2-1
clone size: -
V gene: TRBV7-9
CDR3 protein: CASSLLAGAYNEQFF
CDR3 DNA: TGTGCCAGCAGCTTACTAGCGGGAGCGTACAATGAGCAGTTCTTC

D gene: TRBD2
CDR3 length: 15
J gene: TRBJ2-7
clone size: -
V gene: TRBV5-4
CDR3 protein: CASSLGLAGPLEQYF
CDR3 DNA: TGTGCCAGCAGCTTGGGACTAGCGGGCCCCCTGGAGCAGTACTTC

D gene: TRBD1
CDR3 length: 12
J gene: TRBJ1-2
clone size: few
V gene: TRBV2
CDR3 protein: CASSQGDYGYTF
CDR3 DNA: TGTGCCAGCAGCCAGGGGGACTATGGCTACACCTTC

D gene: -
CDR3 length: 15
J gene: TRBJ2-5
clone size: -
V gene: TRBV7-9
CDR3 protein: CASSLSGKLQETQYF
CDR3 DNA: TGTGCCAGCAGCTTATCAGGGAAACTCCAAGAGACCCAGTACTTC

D gene: TRBD1
CDR3 length: 13
J gene: TRBJ2-1
clone size: -
V gene: TRBV15
CDR3 protein: CATSIQQGRAEFF
CDR3 DNA: TGTGCCACCAGCATCCAACAGGGGAGAGCGGAGTTCTTC

D gene: TRBD2
CDR3 length: 15
J gene: TRBJ2-7
clone size: -
V gene: TRBV9
CDR3 protein: CASSVGSGSAYEQYF
CDR3 DNA: TGTGCCAGCAGCGTCGGGAGCGGGAGTGCCTACGAGCAGTACTTC

D gene: TRBD2
CDR3 length: 13
J gene: TRBJ2-5
clone size: -
V gene: TRBV19
CDR3 protein: CASSPTGGGTQYF
CDR3 DNA: TGTGCCAGTAGTCCCACGGGAGGGGGGACCCAGTACTTC

D gene: -
CDR3 length: 15
J gene: TRBJ1-1
clone size: -
V gene: TRBV28
CDR3 protein: CASSLADRMNTEAFF
CDR3 DNA: TGTGCCAGCAGTTTAGCAGACAGAATGAACACTGAAGCTTTCTTT

D gene: -
CDR3 length: 15
J gene: TRBJ1-6
clone size: -
V gene: TRBV6-5
CDR3 protein: CASSYSGRGDSPLHF
CDR3 DNA: TGTGCCAGCAGTTACTCCGGGAGAGGTGATTCACCCCTCCACTTT

D gene: -
CDR3 length: 16
J gene: TRBJ2-1
clone size: few
V gene: TRBV18
CDR3 protein: CASSPLAPSSYNEQFF
CDR3 DNA: TGTGCCAGCTCACCACTAGCGCCGAGCTCCTACAATGAGCAGTTCTTC

D gene: -
CDR3 length: 15
J gene: TRBJ1-5
clone size: -
V gene: TRBV27
CDR3 protein: CASRAGLISNQPQHF
CDR3 DNA: TGTGCCAGCAGAGCCGGACTGATTAGCAATCAGCCCCAGCATTTT

D gene: TRBD2
CDR3 length: 14
J gene: TRBJ2-5
clone size: few
V gene: TRBV28
CDR3 protein: CASSKGGFQETQYF
CDR3 DNA: TGTGCCAGCAGTAAGGGAGGGTTTCAAGAGACCCAGTACTTC

D gene: -
CDR3 length: 13
J gene: TRBJ2-1
clone size: -
V gene: TRBV4-3
CDR3 protein: CASSLRDYNEQFF
CDR3 DNA: TGCGCCAGCAGCCTACGGGACTACAATGAGCAGTTCTTC

D gene: -
CDR3 length: 15
J gene: TRBJ1-3
clone size: -
V gene: TRBV15
CDR3 protein: CATSFQSPSGNTIYF
CDR3 DNA: TGTGCCACCAGCTTTCAGTCCCCCTCTGGAAACACCATATATTTT

D gene: -
CDR3 length: 15
J gene: TRBJ1-1
clone size: few
V gene: TRBV15
CDR3 protein: CATSNRDGGRTEAFF
CDR3 DNA: TGTGCCACCAGCAACCGGGACGGGGGGAGGACTGAAGCTTTCTTT

D gene: TRBD1
CDR3 length: 15
J gene: TRBJ1-6
clone size: few
V gene: TRBV27
CDR3 protein: CASSTTGTGNSPLHF
CDR3 DNA: TGTGCCAGCAGTACTACCGGGACAGGAAATTCACCCCTCCACTTT

D gene: TRBD1
CDR3 length: 18
J gene: TRBJ1-1
clone size: -
V gene: TRBV24-1
CDR3 protein: CATSDFVGQGLKNTEAFF
CDR3 DNA: TGTGCCACCAGTGATTTTGTTGGACAGGGATTGAAGAACACTGAAGCTTTCTTT

D gene: -
CDR3 length: 14
J gene: TRBJ1-1
clone size: -
V gene: TRBV7-9
CDR3 protein: CASSTNTRYTEAFF
CDR3 DNA: TGTGCCAGCAGCACAAATACACGATACACTGAAGCTTTCTTT

D gene: -
CDR3 length: 13
J gene: TRBJ2-7
clone size: few
V gene: TRBV6-5
CDR3 protein: CASSRQTNYEQYF
CDR3 DNA: TGTGCCAGCAGTCGACAAACGAACTACGAGCAGTACTTC

D gene: TRBD1
CDR3 length: 15
J gene: TRBJ2-1
clone size: -
V gene: TRBV2
CDR3 protein: CASSRQGVGYNEQFF
CDR3 DNA: TGTGCCAGCAGTCGACAGGGCGTGGGCTACAATGAGCAGTTCTTC

D gene: TRBD1
CDR3 length: 12
J gene: TRBJ2-3
clone size: few
V gene: TRBV29-1
CDR3 protein: CSVGTGADTQYF
CDR3 DNA: TGCAGCGTAGGGACAGGGGCAGATACGCAGTATTTT

D gene: TRBD1
CDR3 length: 15
J gene: TRBJ1-3
clone size: -
V gene: TRBV6-5
CDR3 protein: CASRQQGGSGNTIYF
CDR3 DNA: TGTGCCAGCAGGCAACAGGGGGGCTCTGGAAACACCATATATTTT

D gene: -
CDR3 length: 14
J gene: TRBJ2-5
clone size: -
V gene: TRBV2
CDR3 protein: CASSDRAVQETQYF
CDR3 DNA: TGTGCCAGCAGTGACCGAGCGGTCCAAGAGACCCAGTACTTC

D gene: -
CDR3 length: 13
J gene: TRBJ2-5
clone size: -
V gene: TRBV7-2
CDR3 protein: CASSRLERETQYF
CDR3 DNA: TGTGCCAGCAGCCGGCTAGAGAGGGAGACCCAGTACTTC

D gene: -
CDR3 length: 12
J gene: TRBJ2-5
clone size: -
V gene: TRBV12-3/TRBV12-4
CDR3 protein: CASSFREATQYF
CDR3 DNA: TGTGCCAGCAGTTTCAGGGAGGCGACCCAGTACTTC

D gene: -
CDR3 length: 13
J gene: TRBJ2-1
clone size: -
V gene: TRBV12-3/TRBV12-4
CDR3 protein: CASSPLGLWEQFF
CDR3 DNA: TGTGCCAGCAGCCCTTTGGGCCTTTGGGAGCAGTTCTTC

D gene: TRBD2
CDR3 length: 15
J gene: TRBJ2-1
clone size: -
V gene: TRBV7-3
CDR3 protein: CASSLQGGSFNEQFF
CDR3 DNA: TGTGCCAGCAGCCTCCAGGGCGGGAGTTTCAATGAGCAGTTCTTC